The 22 T cell receptor beta chains below all came from one sample that was sequenced in a study of blood T cell repertoires in COVID-19. Clones were read by immunoSEQ multiplex PCR, and TCRdb kept only the in-frame ones, dropping some. The data hold about 120,000 clones, with about four fifths observed a single time. Sample: peripheral blood. All receptors derive from a man aged 60 to 75 with active or convalescent COVID-19.

This clone was counted only a few times. This chain's CDR3 is CASSYNQGTYGYTF. As DNA, the CDR3 is TGTGCCAGCAGCTATAACCAGGGTACCTATGGCTACACCTTC. V gene TRBV7-2 combines with J gene TRBJ1-2, with D perhaps matching TRBD1 (5 bases). This CDR3 comprises 14 residues. Germline assignment: CDR1 SGHTA and CDR2 FQGNSA. V was shortened by 4 bases and J by 4 bases, with 13 bases between the two germline ends.

Turning to this clone: Other nucleotide sequences from this sample produce the same CDR3. This chain uses TRBV20-1 with TRBJ2-7, with D possibly being TRBD2 (5 bases). V lost 6 bases, J lost 2 bases, and 8 bases lay in between. Germline lookup yields CDR1 DFQATT and CDR2 SNEGSKA (reference sequence). The CDR3 spans 11 residues. CDR3 sequence reads: CSARATYEQYF. CDR3 bases: TGCAGTGCGCGGGCAACCTACGAGCAGTACTTC.

The chain couples TRBV9 to TRBJ1-1, with 8 bases lining up with TRBD1. Germline V gives CDR1 SGDLS, CDR2 YYNGEE. There are 14 residues in the CDR3. The ends lost 3 bases at V and 4 bases at J; junction bases unmatched: 5. Here the CDR3 DNA reads TGTGCCAGCAGCGCTCAACAGGGGGGCACTGAAGCTTTCTTT. It specifies CASSAQQGGTEAFF.

The gene calls are TRBV4-2 and TRBJ2-4, with 11 bases lining up with TRBD2. V lost 3 bases to trimming and J lost 6 bases; unmatched junction nucleotides: 7. The CDR3 extends over 16 amino acids. Germline V CDR1 and CDR2: LGHNA, YNFKEQ. The CDR3 sequence is CASSQDPGTSGNIQYF. In nucleotides, the CDR3 is TGTGCCAGCAGCCAGGACCCCGGGACTAGCGGAAACATTCAGTACTTC.

The chain recombines TRBV5-6 with TRBJ2-3, with 12 bases matching TRBD2. This CDR3 is built from 15 residues. V was pared by 4 bases and J by 4 bases, with 4 bases of the junction left unmatched. In germline, CDR1 is SGHDT, CDR2 YYEEEE. As DNA, the CDR3 is TGTGCCAGCAGCCCGGGACTAGCGGGCTCAGATACGCAGTATTTT. Encoded protein: CASSPGLAGSDTQYF.

The chain carries TRBV18 and TRBJ2-7; D is possibly TRBD1 (5 bases). This CDR3 comprises 12 residues. Germline V lookup: CDR1 KGHSH, CDR2 LQKENI. V was pared by 6 bases and J by 3 bases, with 9 bases between. In nucleotides, the CDR3 is TGTGCCAGCTCGAAGGGGATCTACGAGCAGTACTTC. This translates into CASSKGIYEQYF.

This clone was picked up a small number of times. V is TRBV7-9 and J is TRBJ2-3; TRBD2 agrees at 9 bases. V shed 7 bases, J shed 1 base, and the junction held 6 bases outside the gene matches. Germline V gene data show CDR1 as SEHNR and CDR2 as FQNEAQ (reference sequence). The CDR3 runs 15 residues. The DNA of the CDR3 is TGTGCCAGCACTCTTAGCGGGAGTGGCACAGATACGCAGTATTTT. The encoded protein is CASTLSGSGTDTQYF. Full variable domain (outside the CDR3, taken from reference TRBV7-9 and TRBJ2-3): DTGVSQNPRHKITKRGQNVTFRCDPISEHNRLYWYRQTLGQGPEFLTYFQNEAQLEKSRLLSDRFSAERPKGSFSTLEIQRTEQGDSAMYLCASTLSGSGTDTQYFGPGTRLTVL.

Written as DNA, the CDR3 is TGTGCCAGCAGCCAAGATCTGGCTAGCGGGAGTGACAATGAGCAGTTCTTC. It yields the protein CASSQDLASGSDNEQFF. The chain couples TRBV3-1 (or the pseudogene TRBV3-2) to TRBJ2-1, with 10 nucleotides matching TRBD2. V shed 0 bases and J 5 bases; nucleotides not matched to a gene: 7. The length of the CDR3 is 17 residues. CDR1 and CDR2 (germline): LGHDT, YNNKEL (reference sequence).

The chain recombines TRBV29-1 with TRBJ2-1, with D maybe TRBD1 (6 bases). V gave up 6 bases and J gave up 9 bases, with 15 bases separating them. From germline, CDR1 is SQVTM and CDR2 ANQGSEA. The CDR3 spans 12 residues. The chain's CDR3 is CSVGDRTFEQFF. For the CDR3, the DNA is TGCAGCGTCGGAGACAGGACCTTTGAGCAGTTCTTC.

This sequence joins TRBV2 and TRBJ2-7; 7 bases match TRBD2. With 8 bases clipped from V and 6 bases from J, the junction kept 10 bases outside the gene matches. This CDR3 is built from 13 residues. Germline assignment: CDR1 SNHLY and CDR2 FYNNEI. CDR3 bases: TGTGCCAGCCGAACTGGGAGGGATAGCGAGCAGTACTTC. Its translation: CASRTGRDSEQYF. Combining the CDR3 with reference TRBV2 and TRBJ2-7 gives the whole variable domain EPEVTQTPSHQVTQMGQEVILRCVPISNHLYFYWYRQILGQKVEFLVSFYNNEISEKSEIFDDQFSVERPDGSNFTLKIRSTKLEDSAMYFCASRTGRDSEQYFGPGTRLTVT.

The chain has TRBV2 and TRBJ2-3; tentatively, D is TRBD2 (5 bases). Between the trimmed V and J ends, which lost 6 bases and 2 bases, there was a span of 9 bases. This CDR3 has 13 residues. Germline CDR1 reads SNHLY; CDR2 reads FYNNEI. In nucleotides, the CDR3 is TGTGCCAGCAGGGACTTTAACACAGATACGCAGTATTTT. The encoded protein is CASRDFNTDTQYF.

The chain links TRBV19 to TRBJ2-1, with D maybe TRBD2 (6 bases). CDR3 length equals 11 residues. The ends were cut back, 9 bases at V and 6 bases at J, with 9 bases in the middle. From germline, CDR1 is LNHDA and CDR2 SQIVND (reference sequence). For the CDR3, the DNA is TGTGCCAGCGGGAGCATCAATGAGCAGTTCTTC. It codes for CASGSINEQFF.

This chain uses TRBV6-5 with TRBJ1-2, with TRBD1 as a possible D gene (6 bases). CDR1 is MNHEY and CDR2 is SVGAGI in the germline V gene. The V and J ends lost 0 bases and 7 bases respectively, with 15 bases between them. The CDR3 loop spans 15 amino acids. This CDR3 reads CASSYSLGGRSGYTF. The CDR3, as DNA: TGTGCCAGCAGTTACTCGTTGGGGGGGCGAAGTGGCTACACCTTC.

The chain carries TRBV7-9 and TRBJ1-4; 7 bases agree with TRBD1. This CDR3 spans 17 amino acids. The germline V gene has CDR1 SEHNR and CDR2 FQNEAQ (reference sequence). Trimming cost V 4 bases and J 3 bases; bases outside gene matches: 11. In nucleotides, the CDR3 is TGTGCCAGCAGCTCTGGACAGGCCTCGCGGGCTAATGAAAAACTGTTTTTT. Its translation: CASSSGQASRANEKLFF.

A few counts support this clone. V and J are TRBV4-3 and TRBJ2-5; TRBD1 matches 7 bases. CDR3 size: 14 residues. V lost 3 bases and J lost 3; bases outside the gene matches: 4. Per germline, CDR1 LGHNA and CDR2 YSLEER. The CDR3: CASSHGTAKETQYF. In DNA form, the CDR3 reads TGCGCCAGCAGCCACGGGACAGCAAAAGAGACCCAGTACTTC.

The chain joins TRBV28 to TRBJ1-5; D call uncertain. V lost 5 bases, J lost 11 bases, and 10 bases lay in between. Per the germline V gene, CDR1 is MDHEN and CDR2 is SYDVKM. The CDR3 loop spans 11 amino acids. The CDR3 is CASSQRASQHF. The CDR3 bases are TGTGCCAGCAGTCAGAGGGCTTCCCAGCATTTT.

The CDR3 is CASSPGNVNEKLFF. In DNA form, the CDR3 reads TGTGCCAGCTCACCGGGCAACGTTAATGAAAAACTGTTTTTT. The chain couples TRBV18 to TRBJ1-4; D remains ambiguous. Germline assignment: CDR1 KGHSH and CDR2 LQKENI. V was trimmed by 3 bases and J by 4 bases, leaving 9 bases between them. This CDR3 region has 14 residues.

V is TRBV10-3 and J is TRBJ1-4; possibly TRBD1 for D (5 bases). This CDR3 has 15 residues. The V end was cut by 0 bases, the J end by 3 bases, with 8 bases between. Germline V gene sequence: CDR1 ENHRY, CDR2 SYGVKD. The CDR3 coding sequence is TGTGCCATCAGTGAGTCTGACAGACCTAATGAAAAACTGTTTTTT. Its translation is CAISESDRPNEKLFF.

The chain joins TRBV28 to TRBJ1-2, with unresolved D. Germline CDR1 is MDHEN and CDR2 is SYDVKM. The germline V and J ends were trimmed by 6 bases and 3 bases, with 8 bases remaining between them. This CDR3 spans 12 amino acids. For the CDR3, the DNA is TGTGCCAGCAGGAGGGTTGACTATGGCTACACCTTC. Translation: CASRRVDYGYTF.

J is TRBJ2-1 and V is TRBV5-4; 9 bases are a match to TRBD2. The CDR3 is 14 residues long. V lost 4 bases to trimming and J lost 4 bases; unmatched junction nucleotides: 3. The germline gives CDR1 SGHNT, CDR2 YYREEE (reference sequence). CDR3 in amino acids: CASSVGLAYNEQFF. The CDR3 coding sequence is TGTGCCAGCAGCGTGGGACTAGCTTACAATGAGCAGTTCTTC.

The gene calls are TRBV3-1 (or the pseudogene TRBV3-2) and TRBJ1-2, with D hard to call. Trimming cost V 0 bases and J 7 bases, with 9 bases left between them. CDR3 length: 13 residues. The V gene's germline CDR1 is LGHDT and CDR2 YNNKEL (reference sequence). The CDR3 here is CASSQDRRGGYTF. The DNA of the CDR3 is TGTGCCAGCAGCCAAGATCGACGCGGTGGCTACACCTTC.

The chain has TRBV3-1 (or the pseudogene TRBV3-2) and TRBJ2-3; perhaps TRBD2 as D (5 bases). V lost 3 bases and J 4 bases, leaving 17 bases between the germline ends. CDR1 LGHDT and CDR2 YNNKEL come from the germline V gene (reference sequence). There are 16 residues in the CDR3. The CDR3 DNA reads as TGTGCCAGCAGCCACTCCCTAGCCGAGGGAGCAGATACGCAGTATTTT. Translated, it gives CASSHSLAEGADTQYF.